The source of this T cell receptor beta chain is a study of siplizumab effects on memory and regulatory T cells. TCRdb keeps only in-frame clones here, not all; method: immunoSEQ multiplex PCR. The table records about 97,000 clones, more than 85% of them present only once. Study-level points and caveats: Naive T cells apparently outstripped memory cells in diversity and seemed major alloresponse contributors. Siplizumab caused a significant drop in alloreactive sequences traceable to unstimulated CD4+ memory cells. In siplizumab conditions, mappable alloreactive CD4+ clones averaged around 69% Treg-derived, against 26.9% in controls. For siplizumab cultures, the suppressive function of their proliferating Tregs was not confirmed.

Losses at the gene ends were 7 bases for V and 6 bases for J; bases not matched to a gene: 18. CDR1 and CDR2 from the germline V gene are MDHEN and SYDVKM. The CDR3 covers 17 residues. A note on this clone: Its antigen is undetermined.

This TCR was sampled from a human donor in good health. The sequencing sample was made of CD4+ T cells sorted from blood. This sequence joins TRBV28 and TRBJ1-5; 7 nucleotides line up with TRBD1. This CDR3 is CASTKLSRGRRGQPQHF. CDR3 DNA sequence: TGTGCCAGCACCAAACTTTCTAGGGGGCGACGGGGTCAGCCCCAGCATTTT. Drawing the rest from reference TRBV28 and TRBJ1-5, the complete variable domain is DVKVTQSSRYLVKRTGEKVFLECVQDMDHENMFWYRQDPGLGLRLIYFSYDVKMKEKGDIPEGYSVSREKKERFSLILESASTNQTSMYLCASTKLSRGRRGQPQHFGDGTRLSIL.